These 9 T cell receptor beta chains originate from one sample sequenced in a study of shared clonotypes between healthy human individuals. Using immunoSEQ multiplex PCR, the repertoire was profiled, and TCRdb retains in-frame clones only, with some absent. The table lists about 690,000 clones, less than 95% of them singletons. Sequencing input: memory CD8+ T cells from PBMCs. Subset indicated: CD45RO+ cells pooled with CCR7-negative TemRA cells. Receptors were obtained from a man aged 18 to 29 in good health. Some clones in this sample may be carry-over from other donors' samples.

For the CDR3, the DNA is TGTGCCTGGAGCGGGACTAGCGGGTTCTGGGGCCCGCTGCTAGAGACCCAGTACTTC. The encoded protein is CAWSGTSGFWGPLLETQYF. The chain uses TRBV30 and TRBJ2-5, with TRBD2 identical over 12 bases. Germline V gene data show CDR1 as GTSNPN and CDR2 as SVGIG (reference sequence). The CDR3 spans 19 residues. Trimming removed 3 bases from V and 4 bases from J; junction bases left unmatched: 18.

This clone was recorded only once. The CDR3 loop is CASSYVGAIEQYF. The CDR3, as DNA: TGTGCCAGCAGTTATGTGGGAGCGATCGAGCAGTACTTC. The chain employs TRBV6-5 and TRBJ2-7; D is possibly TRBD2 (5 bases). V was shortened by 3 bases and J by 6 bases, with 12 bases between the two germline ends. Germline V gives CDR1 MNHEY, CDR2 SVGAGI. This CDR3 is 13 amino acids long.

The chain joins TRBV29-1 to TRBJ2-3; 7 bases align to TRBD2. Per germline, CDR1 SQVTM and CDR2 ANQGSEA. CDR3 length: 20 residues. V was clipped by 0 bases and J by 5 bases; unmatched bases: 23. DNA of the CDR3: TGCAGCGTTGAAGATAAGGCTAGCGGAATAAAAGACGTGGTAGGAGATACGCAGTATTTT. This gives the protein CSVEDKASGIKDVVGDTQYF.

This chain joins TRBV4-1 and TRBJ2-7; 7 bases match TRBD1. The junction had 7 bases not matched to a gene; V was cut back by 4 bases and J by 4 bases. The CDR3 consists of 14 residues. Germline V CDR1 and CDR2: MGHRA, YSYEKL. CDR3 residues: CASSPNDRAYEQYF. CDR3 nucleotides: TGCGCCAGCAGCCCCAACGACAGGGCGTACGAGCAGTACTTC.

The CDR3 region is CASGQTGGAGHSNQPQHF. CDR3 in DNA: TGTGCTAGTGGTCAGACAGGGGGCGCGGGTCATAGCAATCAGCCCCAGCATTTT. The V gene is TRBV12-5, the J gene TRBJ1-5; TRBD1 matches at 10 bases. Germline V lookup: CDR1 LGHNT, CDR2 FRNRAP. Germline trimming cut 5 bases from V and 0 bases from J; bases unmatched to any gene: 10. The length of the CDR3 is 18 residues.

The chain is built from TRBV7-9 and TRBJ1-1; possibly TRBD1 for D (5 bases). CDR3 length: 12 residues. The germline V gene encodes CDR1 SEHNR and CDR2 FQNEAQ (reference sequence). V dropped 1 base and J dropped 7 bases, with 7 bases sitting between them. The CDR3 sequence: CASSLGQREAFF. The CDR3 DNA is TGTGCCAGCAGCTTAGGACAGCGTGAAGCTTTCTTT.

This chain uses TRBV7-9 with TRBJ2-7; 11 positions match TRBD1. Germline loops: CDR1 SEHNR, CDR2 FQNEAQ (reference sequence). CDR3 length: 16 residues. The V and J ends lost 7 bases and 2 bases, in that order; junction bases with no gene match: 10. CDR3 in DNA: TGTGCCAGCACCGGGGGGGACAGGGGGTCCCCCTACGAGCAGTACTTC. Amino acid sequence: CASTGGDRGSPYEQYF. Full variable domain (remainder filled in from reference TRBV7-9 and TRBJ2-7): DTGVSQNPRHKITKRGQNVTFRCDPISEHNRLYWYRQTLGQGPEFLTYFQNEAQLEKSRLLSDRFSAERPKGSFSTLEIQRTEQGDSAMYLCASTGGDRGSPYEQYFGPGTRLTVT.

The V and J genes are TRBV7-9 and TRBJ2-1, with D possibly being TRBD1 (5 bases). The germline V gene encodes CDR1 SEHNR and CDR2 FQNEAQ (reference sequence). Trimming left V 1 base short and J 15 bases short, with 13 bases between. The CDR3 is made up of 12 amino acids. The chain's CDR3 is CASSLDRFNPFF. CDR3 in DNA: TGTGCCAGCAGCTTAGACAGGTTCAACCCGTTCTTC. The whole variable domain, filled in from reference TRBV7-9 and TRBJ2-1, reads DTGVSQNPRHKITKRGQNVTFRCDPISEHNRLYWYRQTLGQGPEFLTYFQNEAQLEKSRLLSDRFSAERPKGSFSTLEIQRTEQGDSAMYLCASSLDRFNPFFGPGTRLTVL.

The chain uses TRBV5-1 and TRBJ1-1; no clear D gene. Germline loops: CDR1 SGHRS, CDR2 YFSETQ. The V and J ends lost 7 bases and 0 bases respectively, with 7 bases between them. The CDR3 runs to 12 residues. The CDR3 reads CASYNMNTEAFF. The CDR3 bases are TGCGCCAGCTATAACATGAACACTGAAGCTTTCTTT.